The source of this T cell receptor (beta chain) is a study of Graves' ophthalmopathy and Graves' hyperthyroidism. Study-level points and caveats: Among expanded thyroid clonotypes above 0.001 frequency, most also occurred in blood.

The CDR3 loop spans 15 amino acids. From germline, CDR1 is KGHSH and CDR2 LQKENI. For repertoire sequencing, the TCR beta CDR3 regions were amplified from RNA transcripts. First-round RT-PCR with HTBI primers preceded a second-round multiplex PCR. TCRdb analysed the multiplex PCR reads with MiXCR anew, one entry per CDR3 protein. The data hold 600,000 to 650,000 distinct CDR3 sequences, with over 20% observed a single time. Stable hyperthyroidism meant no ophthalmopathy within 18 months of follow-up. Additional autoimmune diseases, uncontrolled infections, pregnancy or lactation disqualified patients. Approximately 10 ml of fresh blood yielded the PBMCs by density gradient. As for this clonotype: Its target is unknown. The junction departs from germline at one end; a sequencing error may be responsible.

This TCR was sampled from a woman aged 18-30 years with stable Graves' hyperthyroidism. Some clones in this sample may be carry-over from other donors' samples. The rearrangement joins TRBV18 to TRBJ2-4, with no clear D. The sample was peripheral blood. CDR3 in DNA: TGTGCCATCTCACTACCAGCTGGGAACCGAAACATTCAGTACTTC. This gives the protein CAISLPAGNRNIQYF.